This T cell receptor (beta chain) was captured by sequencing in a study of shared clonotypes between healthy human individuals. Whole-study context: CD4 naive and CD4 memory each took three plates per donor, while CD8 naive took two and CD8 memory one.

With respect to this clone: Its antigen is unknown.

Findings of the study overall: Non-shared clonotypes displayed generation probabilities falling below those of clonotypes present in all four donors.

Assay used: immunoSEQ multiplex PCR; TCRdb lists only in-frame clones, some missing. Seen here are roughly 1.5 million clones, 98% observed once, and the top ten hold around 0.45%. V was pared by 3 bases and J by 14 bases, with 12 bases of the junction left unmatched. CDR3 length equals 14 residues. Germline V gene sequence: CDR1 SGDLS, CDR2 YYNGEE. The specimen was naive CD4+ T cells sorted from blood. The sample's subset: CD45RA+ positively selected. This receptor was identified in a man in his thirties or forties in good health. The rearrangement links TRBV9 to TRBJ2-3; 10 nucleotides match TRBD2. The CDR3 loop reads CASSELTGTSVPYF. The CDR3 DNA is TGTGCCAGCAGCGAGTTAACCGGGACTAGCGTTCCGTATTTT.